A selection of T cell receptor beta chains follows, all from one sample in a study of control samples from healthy donors and cancer patients. TCRdb's table, derived via immunoSEQ multiplex PCR, lists solely in-frame clones and lacks some. Of 150,000 or so clones listed, approximately 94% are singletons. Sequencing used blood. These receptor sequences come from a man aged 35-49 years in good health. The CDR3 runs from the conserved cysteine through the conserved F or W. The order of the fields is clone size, V gene, D gene, J gene, CDR3 DNA, CDR3 protein. The D gene is left open where the match is weak. Size is stated for part of the rows, as once, few or many counts, or as a class when the clone is expanded.

>NA|TRBV10-2|TRBD1|TRBJ1-4
TGCGCCAGCAGTGACCCGGGGACAGGGGCGACAGAACTGTTTTTT
CASSDPGTGATELFF
>NA|TRBV5-1|NA|TRBJ2-2
TGCGCCAGCAGCTTGGAGCAGGGTTACAACACCGGGGAGCTGTTTTTT
CASSLEQGYNTGELFF
>NA|TRBV18|TRBD2|TRBJ2-5
TGTGCCAGCTCACCGGGACTAGCAGAGACCCAGTACTTC
CASSPGLAETQYF
>once|TRBV30|NA|TRBJ2-7
TGTGCCTGGAGTGTACGCAGGGGACAAAGGATCTACGAGCAGTACTTC
CAWSVRRGQRIYEQYF
>NA|TRBV6-5|NA|TRBJ1-2
TGTGCCAGCAGTTACCAGTTTGGGGAGCACTATGGCTACACCTTC
CASSYQFGEHYGYTF
>NA|TRBV5-4|NA|TRBJ2-4
TGTGCCAGCAGACCTAGGAGGGGATCAGCCAAAAACATTCAGTACTTC
CASRPRRGSAKNIQYF
>NA|TRBV10-3|TRBD1|TRBJ2-2
TGTGCCATCAGGACTGGGGGGACAGGGGACACCGGGGAGCTGTTTTTT
CAIRTGGTGDTGELFF
>NA|TRBV5-3|NA|TRBJ1-2
TGTGCCAGAAGCTTAAGAAGGGCGGGACACACCTTCTATGGCTACACCTTC
CARSLRRAGHTFYGYTF
>NA|TRBV3-1/TRBV3-2|NA|TRBJ2-7
TGTGCCAGCAGCCAATTTCACTCCTCCTACGAGCAGTACTTC
CASSQFHSSYEQYF
>NA|TRBV18|NA|TRBJ2-3
TGTGCCAGCTCGTCAGGGGTCACCACAGATACGCAGTATTTT
CASSSGVTTDTQYF
>NA|TRBV7-9|TRBD2|TRBJ2-7
TGTGCCAGCAGCTTGGGACTAGCGGAGACCTACGAGCAGTACTTC
CASSLGLAETYEQYF
>NA|TRBV2|NA|TRBJ2-7
TGTGCCAGCCGTCTGACCCAGGGCGTCTACGAGCAGTACTTC
CASRLTQGVYEQYF
>NA|TRBV6-5|TRBD1|TRBJ1-4
TGTGCCAGCGTTTGGGGACAGGGGGCGGAAAAACTGTTTTTT
CASVWGQGAEKLFF
>NA|TRBV5-6|TRBD1|TRBJ2-7
TGTGCCAGCAGCTTGGGTGGAGGACAGGGTGCCTACGAGCAGTACTTC
CASSLGGGQGAYEQYF
>NA|TRBV7-3|TRBD2|TRBJ2-1
TGTGCCAGCACCCGGGGGGGAGGCCCTTTTGATGAGCAGTTCTTC
CASTRGGGPFDEQFF
>NA|TRBV5-1|NA|TRBJ1-4
TGCGCCAGCCGTCACGGAGGGGAACTGTTTTTT
CASRHGGELFF
>NA|TRBV5-1|TRBD2|TRBJ2-1
TGCGCCAGCAGCTTGACCCAGGGACTAGCGGGCTCCTACAATGAGCAGTTCTTC
CASSLTQGLAGSYNEQFF
>once|TRBV7-9|NA|TRBJ2-5
TGTGCCAGCAGCTTTGCGGCGGAGACCCAGTACTTC
CASSFAAETQYF
>NA|TRBV12-3/TRBV12-4|TRBD1|TRBJ2-5
TGTGCCAGCAGCCCCAGGGGGAAGACCCAGTACTTC
CASSPRGKTQYF
>NA|TRBV6-5|TRBD1|TRBJ1-2
TGTGCCAGCAGTACCCGGGACAGCACATTCTATGGCTACACCTTC
CASSTRDSTFYGYTF
>NA|TRBV2|TRBD1|TRBJ1-1
TGTGCCAGCAGCCCCGAACGGACAGGGGCGAACACTGAAGCTTTCTTT
CASSPERTGANTEAFF
>once|TRBV5-6|TRBD1|TRBJ1-1
TGTGCCAGCAGCTTGTTAGGGACAGGCGATATGAGCACTGAAGCTTTCTTT
CASSLLGTGDMSTEAFF
>NA|TRBV30|TRBD2|TRBJ2-1
TGTGCCTGGACACTAGCGGGAGGTGGAGATGAGCAGTTCTTC
CAWTLAGGGDEQFF
>few|TRBV10-3|NA|TRBJ2-3
TGTGCCATCAGTGAGTCGATGATCCAGGACAGCGAAACCACAGATACGCAGTATTTT
CAISESMIQDSETTDTQYF
>NA|TRBV7-9|TRBD2|TRBJ2-3
TGTGCCAGCAGCGCCGGGACTAGCGGGAGAAATACGCAGTATTTT
CASSAGTSGRNTQYF
>NA|TRBV12-3/TRBV12-4|TRBD1|TRBJ1-2
TGTGCCAGCAGTTTAGTGGACAGGGGTGGCTACACCTTC
CASSLVDRGGYTF
>once|TRBV29-1|TRBD2|TRBJ2-1
TGCAGCGTCCGCATTGAAGCGGGACGTAATGAGCAGTTCTTC
CSVRIEAGRNEQFF
>NA|TRBV18|TRBD1|TRBJ2-7
TGTGCCAGCTCACCTCGGACAGGGGGCTTCAACGAGCAGTACTTC
CASSPRTGGFNEQYF
>once|TRBV4-3|NA|TRBJ2-7
TGCGCCAGCAGCCAAGAGCCCGCCTCCTACGAGCAGTACTTC
CASSQEPASYEQYF
>NA|TRBV5-1|NA|TRBJ1-4
TGCGCCAGCAGCTGGAAGCCCAATGAAAAACTGTTTTTT
CASSWKPNEKLFF
>NA|TRBV6-5|NA|TRBJ2-6
TGTGCCAGCAGTAATACAGGGCCGGGGGCCAACGTCCTGACTTTC
CASSNTGPGANVLTF
>NA|TRBV6-2/TRBV6-3|TRBD1|TRBJ2-7
TGTGCCAGCAGTTCCAGACAGGGTAACGAGCAGTACTTC
CASSSRQGNEQYF
>NA|TRBV7-8|NA|TRBJ1-4
TGTGCCAGCAGCTTAGGAGGGAGGGAAAAACTGTTTTTT
CASSLGGREKLFF
>NA|TRBV7-9|TRBD2|TRBJ2-7
TGTGCCAGCAGCCGGACTAGCGCCGAGCAGTACTTC
CASSRTSAEQYF
>NA|TRBV21-1|NA|TRBJ1-2
TGTGCCAGCATAGTCCCGAGGATTGGGGGTGGCTACACCTTC
CASIVPRIGGGYTF
>NA|TRBV28|TRBD1|TRBJ1-1
TGTGCCAGCAGCACAACAGGGGGCGGCCCGGAAGCTTTCTTT
CASSTTGGGPEAFF
>NA|TRBV10-2|TRBD1|TRBJ1-5
TGCGCCAGCAGCCCATCTATCGACAGGGGCAATCAGCCCCAGCATTTT
CASSPSIDRGNQPQHF
>NA|TRBV27|TRBD2|TRBJ2-5
TGTGCCAGCAGTTCTCGCAGTAGCGGGAGTACGAGGGAGACCCAGTACTTC
CASSSRSSGSTRETQYF
>NA|TRBV5-6|TRBD1|TRBJ2-4
TGTGCCAGCAGCGCGGTCGGACAGGGAATTCAGTACTTC
CASSAVGQGIQYF
>NA|TRBV6-2/TRBV6-3|NA|TRBJ2-3
TGTGCCAGCAGTCCGGGACCCCGAACAGATACGCAGTATTTT
CASSPGPRTDTQYF
>NA|TRBV5-4|TRBD2|TRBJ2-5
TGTGCCAGCAGCTCCGCGACTAGCGGGACCCAAGAGACCCAGTACTTC
CASSSATSGTQETQYF
>NA|TRBV7-9|TRBD1|TRBJ1-2
TGTGCCAGCAGACAGGGGAACAGCAACTATGGCTACACCTTC
CASRQGNSNYGYTF
>NA|TRBV3-1/TRBV3-2|NA|TRBJ2-1
TGTGCCAGCAGCCAAACGCGGCTAGCGTTCGATGAGCAGTTCTTC
CASSQTRLAFDEQFF
>once|TRBV10-3|NA|TRBJ2-1
TGTGCCATCAGTGAGTCGTGGGCAGGGTCCCACAATGAGCAGTTCTTC
CAISESWAGSHNEQFF
>NA|TRBV19|TRBD1|TRBJ2-3
TGTGCCACCCCGCCGGACAGGGCTACAGATACGCAGTATTTT
CATPPDRATDTQYF